The 27 T cell receptor beta chains reported below all come from one sample, sequenced in a study of human T cells and chemical hapten exposure. Time point specified: healthy volunteer bleed at 2 weeks. Extraction of total RNA was performed on unfractionated whole blood. TCRdb re-called the RACE reads with MiXCR, one entry per CDR3 protein. The sample holds some 93,000 distinct CDR3 sequences, about 8.8% seen once. Sample: whole blood. All receptors come from a female donor in good health. Some clones in this sample may be carry-over from other donors' samples.

The V and J genes are TRBV20-1 and TRBJ1-1; the D gene is possibly TRBD1 (6 bases). The CDR3 sequence is 15 residues long. Germline loops: CDR1 DFQATT, CDR2 SNEGSKA (reference sequence). Trimming left V 5 bases short and J 1 base short, with 17 bases between. CDR3 DNA sequence: TGCAGTGCTGAATCAGGGGAAACCACGAACACTGAAGCTTTCTTT. It codes for CSAESGETTNTEAFF.

This clonotype was seen many times. The chain carries TRBV7-3 and TRBJ2-7, with a possible D match to TRBD1 (6 bases). In germline, CDR1 is SGHTA, CDR2 FQGTGA. The CDR3 totals 14 residues. The V end was cut by 4 bases, the J end by 3 bases, with 13 bases between. DNA for the CDR3: TGTGCCAGCAGCTCCGGGACACGGATCTACGAGCAGTACTTC. Amino acid sequence: CASSSGTRIYEQYF.

This clonotype was picked up a small number of times. As DNA, the CDR3 is TGTGCCTGGAGACCCTGGGGCAGGGATCTGTTTGGCTACACCTTC. As protein: CAWRPWGRDLFGYTF. The J gene is TRBJ1-2, the V gene TRBV30, with D perhaps TRBD1 (5 bases). The length of the CDR3 is 15 residues. The germline V gene has CDR1 GTSNPN and CDR2 SVGIG (reference sequence). V was cut by 3 bases and J by 7 bases, with 21 bases left in between.

This clonotype was picked up a small number of times. J is TRBJ2-3 and V is TRBV9; a possible D gene is TRBD1 (5 bases). The CDR3 sequence is 14 residues long. The V end lost 3 bases, the J end lost 4 bases, and 12 bases lay between the germline ends. Germline V lookup: CDR1 SGDLS, CDR2 YYNGEE. The CDR3 sequence: CASSAQGSADTQYF. CDR3 DNA sequence: TGTGCCAGCAGCGCTCAGGGATCTGCAGATACGCAGTATTTT.

This clonotype was counted ten times or more. This chain uses TRBV28 with TRBJ2-7; D may correspond to TRBD1 or TRBD2 (7 bases each). This CDR3 comprises 15 residues. CDR1 MDHEN and CDR2 SYDVKM come from the germline V gene. V was shortened by 6 bases and J by 2 bases, with 17 bases between the two germline ends. CDR3 protein: CASSPTGEGTYEQYF. CDR3 coding DNA: TGTGCCAGCAGCCCCACAGGGGAGGGTACCTACGAGCAGTACTTC.

This clonotype was counted ten times or more. V usage is TRBV25-1 and J usage is TRBJ1-6; no reliable D call. This CDR3 is built from 16 residues. CDR1 MGHDK and CDR2 SYGVNS come from the germline V gene. Trimming removed 2 bases at V and 9 bases at J, with 17 bases between. CDR3 loop: CASSEENVGLSSPLHF. As DNA, the CDR3 is TGTGCCAGCAGTGAAGAGAACGTAGGCCTTAGTTCACCCCTCCACTTT. The variable domain in full, with the rest retrieved from reference TRBV25-1 and TRBJ1-6, is EADIYQTPRYLVIGTGKKITLECSQTMGHDKMYWYQQDPGMELHLIHYSYGVNSTEKGDLSSESTVSRIRTEHFPLTLESARPSHTSQYLCASSEENVGLSSPLHFGNGTRLTVT.

This clonotype was seen more than once but under ten times. The chain combines TRBV6-2 or TRBV6-3 with TRBJ2-7; no definite D call. Per germline, CDR1 MNHEY and CDR2 SVGEGT. Trimming pared 6 bases from V and 4 bases from J, leaving 4 bases between. The CDR3 loop spans 10 amino acids. The CDR3 sequence is CASRGYEQYF. The CDR3 DNA follows: TGTGCCAGCAGGGGATACGAGCAGTACTTC.

The gene calls are TRBV19 and TRBJ2-1; TRBD2 is a possible D gene (5 bases). V shed 4 bases and J shed 3 bases, with 7 bases lying between them. Looked up from germline, CDR1 is LNHDA and CDR2 is SQIVND (reference sequence). This CDR3 comprises 13 residues. CDR3 sequence: CASSRTDYNEQFF. CDR3 nucleotide sequence: TGTGCCAGTAGTAGGACTGACTACAATGAGCAGTTCTTC.

This clonotype was counted between two and nine times. V usage is TRBV6-2 or TRBV6-3 and J usage is TRBJ1-3; a weak D match, TRBD1 (6 bases). The CDR3 spans 14 residues. Trimming shortened V by 11 bases and J by 0 bases, and 14 bases separated the two germline ends. The V gene's germline CDR1 is MNHEY and CDR2 SVGEGT. The CDR3, as DNA: TGTGCCTCCAAGGACAGCAACTCTGGAAACACCATATATTTT. Protein product: CASKDSNSGNTIYF.

This clonotype has more than one count but fewer than ten. The V call is TRBV12-3 or TRBV12-4, the J call TRBJ2-3; D not resolved. Trimming took 8 bases from V and 5 from J, leaving 11 bases between them. The CDR3 runs to 12 residues. As DNA, the CDR3 is TGTGCCAGCTGCCAGTTCGGAGATACGCAGTATTTT. The encoded protein is CASCQFGDTQYF.

This chain uses TRBV6-2 or TRBV6-3 with TRBJ1-2; no reliable D call. Germline V gene sequence: CDR1 MNHEY, CDR2 SVGEGT. This CDR3 comprises 13 residues. Trimming left V 6 bases short and J 4 bases short, with 12 bases between. This chain's CDR3 is CASRKGGSYGYTF. CDR3 nucleotide sequence: TGTGCCAGCAGAAAAGGCGGGAGCTATGGCTACACCTTC.

This clonotype was picked up a small number of times. The chain recombines TRBV25-1 with TRBJ2-2; a weak D match, TRBD1 (6 bases). V was shortened by 4 bases and J by 2 bases, with 11 bases between the two germline ends. Germline CDR1 reads MGHDK; CDR2 reads SYGVNS. CDR3 length equals 15 residues. In nucleotides, the CDR3 is TGTGCCAGCAGTGCCCCGGGACACAACACCGGGGAGCTGTTTTTT. Amino acids: CASSAPGHNTGELFF.

This clonotype has just a few counts. The chain is built from TRBV28 and TRBJ2-7; 10 nucleotides line up with TRBD1. Looked up from germline, CDR1 is MDHEN and CDR2 is SYDVKM. Trimming cost V 2 bases and J 1 base; bases outside gene matches: 20. This CDR3 is built from 21 residues. The CDR3 here is CASSLDRGLLYFERESYEQYF. In nucleotides, the CDR3 is TGTGCCAGCAGTTTAGACAGGGGGCTTCTGTATTTTGAGCGGGAATCCTACGAGCAGTACTTC. Variable domain in full (rest from reference TRBV28 and TRBJ2-7): DVKVTQSSRYLVKRTGEKVFLECVQDMDHENMFWYRQDPGLGLRLIYFSYDVKMKEKGDIPEGYSVSREKKERFSLILESASTNQTSMYLCASSLDRGLLYFERESYEQYFGPGTRLTVT.

This clonotype was recorded a few times. The V call is TRBV6-1, the J call TRBJ2-2, with 8 bases matching TRBD2. The ends lost 10 bases at V and 3 bases at J; junction bases unmatched: 4. This CDR3 spans 13 amino acids. CDR1 MNHNS and CDR2 SASEGT come from the germline V gene. CDR3 DNA sequence: TGTGCCATGGGGACTAGTGACACCGGGGAGCTGTTTTTT. Protein product: CAMGTSDTGELFF.

The sample holds a few counts of this clonotype. CDR3 nucleotide sequence: TGCGCCAGCAGCAGGGGACTAGCGGCTTACAATGAGCAGTTCTTC. Protein product: CASSRGLAAYNEQFF. The chain links TRBV5-1 to TRBJ2-1; 11 positions agree with TRBD2. The CDR3 is made up of 15 amino acids. Germline lookup yields CDR1 SGHRS and CDR2 YFSETQ. Trimming cost V 4 bases and J 4 bases; bases outside gene matches: 4.

A word on this clonotype: At one end the junction does not follow the germline gene, possibly because of a read error. The chain couples TRBV6-1 to TRBJ1-5, with D uncertain. This CDR3 is built from 13 residues. The V gene's germline CDR1 is MNHNS and CDR2 SASEGT. The CDR3 nucleotides are TGTGCCAGCCGTGACACCATCAATCAGCCCCAGCATTTT. As protein: CASRDTINQPQHF.

This clonotype was counted between two and nine times. The chain has TRBV29-1 and TRBJ1-2, with 7 bases aligning to TRBD1. Germline values: CDR1 SQVTM, CDR2 ANQGSEA. V trimming: 2 bases; J trimming: 5 bases; junction bases outside the gene matches: 8. This CDR3 has 14 amino acids. The CDR3 DNA reads as TGCAGCGTTGAAATGCCAGGGGGGGTATATGGCTACACCTTC. This codes for CSVEMPGGVYGYTF.

This clonotype was picked up many times. The rearrangement uses TRBV20-1 and TRBJ2-4; TRBD1 might be the D (6 bases). Germline CDR1 is DFQATT and CDR2 is SNEGSKA (reference sequence). The CDR3 has 11 residues. Trimming pared 6 bases from V and 6 bases from J, leaving 9 bases between. CDR3 bases: TGCAGTGCCCCGACAGGAAACATTCAGTACTTC. It yields the protein CSAPTGNIQYF.

This clonotype was counted ten times or more. J is TRBJ2-2 and V is TRBV27, with D uncertain. Germline loops: CDR1 MNHEY, CDR2 SMNVEV (reference sequence). V was shortened by 2 bases and J by 0 bases, with 4 bases between the two germline ends. This CDR3 has 14 amino acids. This CDR3 is CASSLRANTGELFF. CDR3 in DNA: TGTGCCAGCAGTTTACGGGCGAACACCGGGGAGCTGTTTTTT.

This clonotype was seen only a few times. The chain is built from TRBV5-4 and TRBJ2-2; TRBD2 is a possible D gene (6 bases). The CDR3 spans 13 residues. Per germline, CDR1 SGHNT and CDR2 YYREEE (reference sequence). V was trimmed by 5 bases and J by 4 bases, leaving 9 bases between them. The CDR3 sequence is CASSRDFTGELFF. CDR3 DNA: TGTGCCAGCAGTCGGGACTTCACCGGGGAGCTGTTTTTT.

In its sample, this clonotype was seen a few times. J is TRBJ2-5 and V is TRBV20-1; tentative D call: TRBD2 (6 bases). Germline V gene lookup returns CDR1 DFQATT and CDR2 SNEGSKA (reference sequence). This CDR3 contains 16 residues. The V gene lost 6 bases and the J gene lost 5 bases, with 25 bases spanning the gap. The CDR3 nucleotides are TGCAGTGCGAAACCACCCCCACCGGGGGTCGCGGAGACCCAGTACTTC. This encodes CSAKPPPPGVAETQYF.

This clonotype has more than one count but fewer than ten. The V and J genes are TRBV5-1 and TRBJ2-2; 9 bases agree with TRBD1. Germline lookup yields CDR1 SGHRS and CDR2 YFSETQ. This CDR3 is 15 amino acids long. Losses at the gene ends were 5 bases for V and 4 bases for J; bases not matched to a gene: 6. The CDR3 is CASRPPGQGTGELFF. As DNA, the CDR3 is TGCGCCAGCAGACCGCCGGGACAGGGCACCGGGGAGCTGTTTTTT.

The chain uses TRBV6-5 and TRBJ2-1, with 10 bases fitting TRBD2. V dropped 5 bases and J dropped 2; count of bases not matched to a gene: 9. This CDR3 region has 17 residues. Germline loops: CDR1 MNHEY, CDR2 SVGAGI. CDR3: CASSNPPGTSAYNEQFF. The CDR3 nucleotides are TGTGCCAGCAGTAACCCACCCGGGACTAGCGCCTACAATGAGCAGTTCTTC.

In this sample, this clonotype turned up a few times. The CDR3: CASSELGGRANTEAFF. Here the CDR3 DNA reads TGTGCCAGCAGTGAACTGGGGGGACGTGCGAACACTGAAGCTTTCTTT. This rearrangement joins TRBV25-1 to TRBJ1-1; TRBD1 is a possible D gene (5 bases). Germline-derived CDR1 and CDR2 are MGHDK and SYGVNS. The CDR3 contains 16 residues. The V gene lost 2 bases and the J gene lost 1 base, with 14 bases spanning the gap.

This clonotype was seen many times. The chain recombines TRBV27 with TRBJ2-4; D uncertain. The V gene's germline CDR1 is MNHEY and CDR2 SMNVEV (reference sequence). V lost 5 bases to trimming and J lost 0 bases, with 14 bases between them. The CDR3 has 16 amino acids. For the CDR3, the DNA is TGTGCCAGCAGTGGGCCCGCGTTACTAGCCAAAAACATTCAGTACTTC. The encoded protein is CASSGPALLAKNIQYF.

The chain links TRBV9 to TRBJ2-7; D tentatively reads TRBD1 or TRBD2 (6 bases each). CDR1 is SGDLS and CDR2 is YYNGEE in the germline V gene. CDR3 length equals 13 residues. V shed 4 bases and J shed 6 bases, with 14 bases lying between them. CDR3 region: CASSSIQGGEQYF. The CDR3 DNA reads TGTGCCAGCAGCTCAATACAGGGAGGCGAGCAGTACTTC. Supplemented by reference TRBV9 and TRBJ2-7, the full variable domain reads DSGVTQTPKHLITATGQRVTLRCSPRSGDLSVYWYQQSLDQGLQFLIQYYNGEERAKGNILERFSAQQFPDLHSELNLSSLELGDSALYFCASSSIQGGEQYFGPGTRLTVT.

A few counts support this clonotype. The rearrangement joins TRBV2 to TRBJ2-1; possibly TRBD2 for D (6 bases). The CDR3 length is 16 residues. The germline V gene encodes CDR1 SNHLY and CDR2 FYNNEI. V shed 7 bases and J shed 0 bases, with 16 bases lying between them. Here the CDR3 reads CASTSGARFSYNEQFF. CDR3 DNA sequence: TGTGCCAGCACTTCGGGAGCCCGATTCTCCTACAATGAGCAGTTCTTC. The complete variable domain, with remaining parts taken from reference TRBV2 and TRBJ2-1, reads EPEVTQTPSHQVTQMGQEVILRCVPISNHLYFYWYRQILGQKVEFLVSFYNNEISEKSEIFDDQFSVERPDGSNFTLKIRSTKLEDSAMYFCASTSGARFSYNEQFFGPGTRLTVL.